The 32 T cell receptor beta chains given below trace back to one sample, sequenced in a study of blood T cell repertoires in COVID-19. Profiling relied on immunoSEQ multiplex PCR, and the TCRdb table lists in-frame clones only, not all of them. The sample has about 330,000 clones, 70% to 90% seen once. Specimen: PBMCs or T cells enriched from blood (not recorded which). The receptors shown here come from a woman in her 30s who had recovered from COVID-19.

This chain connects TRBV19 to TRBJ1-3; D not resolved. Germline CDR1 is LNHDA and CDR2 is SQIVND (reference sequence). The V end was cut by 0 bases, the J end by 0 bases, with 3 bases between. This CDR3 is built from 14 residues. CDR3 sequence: CASSIDGSGNTIYF. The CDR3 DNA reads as TGTGCCAGTAGTATAGACGGCTCTGGAAACACCATATATTTT.

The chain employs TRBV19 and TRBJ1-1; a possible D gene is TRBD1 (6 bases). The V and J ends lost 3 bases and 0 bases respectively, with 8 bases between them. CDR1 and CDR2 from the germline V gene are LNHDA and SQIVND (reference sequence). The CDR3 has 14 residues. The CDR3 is CASSMGHLNTEAFF. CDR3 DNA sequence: TGTGCCAGTAGTATGGGACACCTGAACACTGAAGCTTTCTTT.

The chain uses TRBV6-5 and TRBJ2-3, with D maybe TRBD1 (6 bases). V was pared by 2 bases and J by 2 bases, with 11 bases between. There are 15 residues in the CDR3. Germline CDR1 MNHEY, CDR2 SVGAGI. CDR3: CASSYGDTHTDTQYF. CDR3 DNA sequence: TGTGCCAGCAGTTACGGGGACACACACACAGATACGCAGTATTTT.

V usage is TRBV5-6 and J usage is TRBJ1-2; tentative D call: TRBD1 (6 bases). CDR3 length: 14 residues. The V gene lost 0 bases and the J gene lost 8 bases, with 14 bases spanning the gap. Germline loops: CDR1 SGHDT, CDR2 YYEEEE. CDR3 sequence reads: CASSLVPTGGGYTF. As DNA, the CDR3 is TGTGCCAGCAGCTTGGTGCCGACAGGCGGCGGCTACACCTTC.

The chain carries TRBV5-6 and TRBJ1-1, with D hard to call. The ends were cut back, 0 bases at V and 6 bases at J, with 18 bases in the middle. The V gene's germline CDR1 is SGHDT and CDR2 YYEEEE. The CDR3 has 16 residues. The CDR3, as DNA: TGTGCCAGCAGCTTGGACGGGGAGTATGTCGATCCTGAAGCTTTCTTT. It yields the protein CASSLDGEYVDPEAFF.

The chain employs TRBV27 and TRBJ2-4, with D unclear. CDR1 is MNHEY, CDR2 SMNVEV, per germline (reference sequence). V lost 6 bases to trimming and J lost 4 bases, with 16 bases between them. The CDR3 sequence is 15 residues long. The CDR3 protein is CASRPYDTMKNIQYF. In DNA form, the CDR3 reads TGTGCCAGCAGACCATACGACACGATGAAAAACATTCAGTACTTC.

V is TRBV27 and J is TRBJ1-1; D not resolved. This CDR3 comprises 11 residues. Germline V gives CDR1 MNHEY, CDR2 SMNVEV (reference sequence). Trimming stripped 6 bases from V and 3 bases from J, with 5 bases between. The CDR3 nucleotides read TGTGCCAGCAGCGGTCACACTGAAGCTTTCTTT. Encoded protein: CASSGHTEAFF.

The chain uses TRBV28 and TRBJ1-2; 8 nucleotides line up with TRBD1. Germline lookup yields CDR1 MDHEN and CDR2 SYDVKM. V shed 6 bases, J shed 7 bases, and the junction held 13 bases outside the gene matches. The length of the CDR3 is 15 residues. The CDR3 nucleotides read TGTGCCAGCAGAGGGGGGGAGACAGGGGTAGTTGGCTACACCTTC. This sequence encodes CASRGGETGVVGYTF.

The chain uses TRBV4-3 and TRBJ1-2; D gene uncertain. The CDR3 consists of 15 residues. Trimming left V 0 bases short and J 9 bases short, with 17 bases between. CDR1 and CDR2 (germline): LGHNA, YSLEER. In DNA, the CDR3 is TGCGCCAGCAGCCAAGATCGAACAGATCCCCGTAGCTACACCTTC. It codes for CASSQDRTDPRSYTF.

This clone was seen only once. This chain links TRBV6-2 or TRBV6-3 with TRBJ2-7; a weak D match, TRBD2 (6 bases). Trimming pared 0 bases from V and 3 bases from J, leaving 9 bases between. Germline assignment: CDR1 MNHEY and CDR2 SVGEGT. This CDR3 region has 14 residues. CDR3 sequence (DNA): TGTGCCAGCAGTTACTCGGTCGGGGGCTACGAGCAGTACTTC. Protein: CASSYSVGGYEQYF.

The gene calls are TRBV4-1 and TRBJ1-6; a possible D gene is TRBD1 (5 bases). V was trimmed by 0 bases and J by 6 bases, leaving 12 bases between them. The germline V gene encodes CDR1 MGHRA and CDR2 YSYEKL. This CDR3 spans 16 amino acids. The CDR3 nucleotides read TGCGCCAGCAGCCAAGACACCGACAGACTTAATTCACCCCTCCACTTT. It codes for CASSQDTDRLNSPLHF.

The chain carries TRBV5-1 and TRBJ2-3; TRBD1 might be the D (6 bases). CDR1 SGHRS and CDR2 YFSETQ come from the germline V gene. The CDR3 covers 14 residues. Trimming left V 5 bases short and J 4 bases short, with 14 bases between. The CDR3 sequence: CASSFGAGADTQYF. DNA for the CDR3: TGCGCCAGCAGTTTCGGGGCAGGGGCAGATACGCAGTATTTT.

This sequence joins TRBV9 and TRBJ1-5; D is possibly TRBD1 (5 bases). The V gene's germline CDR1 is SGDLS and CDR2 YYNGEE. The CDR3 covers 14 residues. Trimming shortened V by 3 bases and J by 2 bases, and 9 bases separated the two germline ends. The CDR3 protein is CASSEGFGNQPQHF. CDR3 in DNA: TGTGCCAGCAGCGAGGGGTTCGGCAATCAGCCCCAGCATTTT. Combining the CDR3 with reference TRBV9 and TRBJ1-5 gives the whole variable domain DSGVTQTPKHLITATGQRVTLRCSPRSGDLSVYWYQQSLDQGLQFLIQYYNGEERAKGNILERFSAQQFPDLHSELNLSSLELGDSALYFCASSEGFGNQPQHFGDGTRLSIL.

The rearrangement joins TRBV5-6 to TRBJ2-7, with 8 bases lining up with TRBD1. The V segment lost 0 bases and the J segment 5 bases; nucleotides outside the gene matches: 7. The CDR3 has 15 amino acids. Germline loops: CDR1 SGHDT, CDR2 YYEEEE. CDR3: CASSLVGTGLHEQYF. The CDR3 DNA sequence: TGTGCCAGCAGCTTGGTGGGGACAGGACTTCACGAGCAGTACTTC.

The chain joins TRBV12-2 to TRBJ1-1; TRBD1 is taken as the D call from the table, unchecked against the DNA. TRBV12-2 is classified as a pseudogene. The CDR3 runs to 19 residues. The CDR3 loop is CASRSSPLRRDRGDTEAFF. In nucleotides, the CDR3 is TGTGCAAGTCGCTCTAGCCCCCTACGCCGGGACAGGGGGGACACTGAAGCTTTCTTT.

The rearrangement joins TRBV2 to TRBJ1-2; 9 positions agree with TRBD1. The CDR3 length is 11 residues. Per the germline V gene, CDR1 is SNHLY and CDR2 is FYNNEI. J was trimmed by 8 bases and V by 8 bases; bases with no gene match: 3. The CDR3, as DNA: TGTGCCAGCGGGACAGGGTGGGGCTACACCTTC. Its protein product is CASGTGWGYTF.

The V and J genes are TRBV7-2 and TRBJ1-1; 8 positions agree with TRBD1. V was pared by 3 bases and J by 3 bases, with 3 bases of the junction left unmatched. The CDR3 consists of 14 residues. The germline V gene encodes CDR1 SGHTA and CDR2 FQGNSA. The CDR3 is CASSFQGADTEAFF. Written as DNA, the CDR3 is TGTGCCAGCAGCTTCCAGGGGGCAGACACTGAAGCTTTCTTT.

The CDR3 nucleotides read TGTGCCAGCATCCTCCCCGGAAGACAGCCTCTAGCTGAAGCTTTCTTT. Its translation is CASILPGRQPLAEAFF. J is TRBJ1-1 and V is TRBV5-8, with D possibly matching TRBD1 (5 bases). CDR1 is SGHTS and CDR2 is YDEGEE in the germline V gene. The germline V and J ends were trimmed by 6 bases and 6 bases, with 24 bases remaining between them. The CDR3 contains 16 residues.

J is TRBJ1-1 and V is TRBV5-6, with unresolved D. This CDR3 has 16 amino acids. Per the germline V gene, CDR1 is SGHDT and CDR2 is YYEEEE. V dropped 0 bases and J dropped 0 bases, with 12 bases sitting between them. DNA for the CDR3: TGTGCCAGCAGCTTGGGGGTTGGGCGCATGAACACTGAAGCTTTCTTT. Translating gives CASSLGVGRMNTEAFF.

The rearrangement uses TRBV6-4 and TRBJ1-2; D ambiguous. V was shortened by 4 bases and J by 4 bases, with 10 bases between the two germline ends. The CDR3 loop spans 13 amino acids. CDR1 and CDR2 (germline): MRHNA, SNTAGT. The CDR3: CASSVEDGYGYTF. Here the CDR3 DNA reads TGTGCCAGCAGTGTCGAGGATGGCTATGGCTACACCTTC.

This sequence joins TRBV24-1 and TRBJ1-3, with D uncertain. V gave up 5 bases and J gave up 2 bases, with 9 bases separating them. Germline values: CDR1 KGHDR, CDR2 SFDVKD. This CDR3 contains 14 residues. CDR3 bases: TGTGCCACCAGTGGTTCCGTCCCTGGAAACACCATATATTTT. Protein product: CATSGSVPGNTIYF.

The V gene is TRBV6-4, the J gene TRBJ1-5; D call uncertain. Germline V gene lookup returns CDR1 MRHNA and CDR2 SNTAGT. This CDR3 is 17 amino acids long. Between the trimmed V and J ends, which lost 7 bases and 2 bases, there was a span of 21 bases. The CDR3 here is CASTFLVRGEGNQPQHF. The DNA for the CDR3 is TGTGCCAGCACCTTCCTTGTGCGGGGTGAAGGCAATCAGCCCCAGCATTTT.

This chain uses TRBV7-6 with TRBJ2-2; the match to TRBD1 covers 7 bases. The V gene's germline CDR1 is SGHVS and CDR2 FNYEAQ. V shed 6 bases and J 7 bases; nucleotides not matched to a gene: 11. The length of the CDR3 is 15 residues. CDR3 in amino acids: CASSRRQGWGGELFF. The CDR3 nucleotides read TGTGCCAGCAGTCGTAGACAGGGATGGGGCGGGGAGCTGTTTTTT.

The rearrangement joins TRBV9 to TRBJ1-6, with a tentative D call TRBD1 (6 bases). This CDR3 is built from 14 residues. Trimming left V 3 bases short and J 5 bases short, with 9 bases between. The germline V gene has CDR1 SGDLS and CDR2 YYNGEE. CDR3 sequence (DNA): TGTGCCAGCAGCGGCGGACAGAATAATTCACCCCTCCACTTT. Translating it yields CASSGGQNNSPLHF.

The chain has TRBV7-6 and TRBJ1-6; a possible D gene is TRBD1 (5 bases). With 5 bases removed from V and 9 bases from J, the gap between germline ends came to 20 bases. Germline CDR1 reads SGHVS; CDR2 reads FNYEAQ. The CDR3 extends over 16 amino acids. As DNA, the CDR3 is TGTGCCAGCAGCCCGAGCTGGGGCGGGATGGGTTCACCCCTCCACTTT. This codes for CASSPSWGGMGSPLHF.

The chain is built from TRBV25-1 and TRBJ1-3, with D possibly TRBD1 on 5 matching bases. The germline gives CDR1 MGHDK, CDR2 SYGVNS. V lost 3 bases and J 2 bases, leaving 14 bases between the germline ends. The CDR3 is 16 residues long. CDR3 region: CASSDLWGGTGNTIYF. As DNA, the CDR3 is TGTGCCAGCAGTGACCTCTGGGGGGGGACTGGAAACACCATATATTTT.

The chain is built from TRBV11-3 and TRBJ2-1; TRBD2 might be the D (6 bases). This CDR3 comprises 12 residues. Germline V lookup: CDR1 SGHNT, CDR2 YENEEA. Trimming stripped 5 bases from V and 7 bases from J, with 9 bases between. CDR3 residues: CASSGSGNEQFF. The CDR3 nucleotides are TGTGCCAGCAGCGGCAGCGGGAATGAGCAGTTCTTC.

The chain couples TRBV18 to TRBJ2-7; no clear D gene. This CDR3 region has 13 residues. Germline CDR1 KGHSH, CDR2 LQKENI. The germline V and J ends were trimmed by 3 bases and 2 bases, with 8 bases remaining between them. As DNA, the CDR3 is TGTGCCAGCTCACCCCAATCCCCCTACGAGCAGTACTTC. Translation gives CASSPQSPYEQYF.

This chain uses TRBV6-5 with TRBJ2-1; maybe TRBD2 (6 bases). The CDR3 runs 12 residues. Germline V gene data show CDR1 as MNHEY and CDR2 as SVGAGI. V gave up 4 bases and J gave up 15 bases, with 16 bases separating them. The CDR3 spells CASSLRPVGGFF. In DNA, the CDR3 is TGTGCCAGCAGTTTACGTCCCGTCGGGGGGTTCTTC.

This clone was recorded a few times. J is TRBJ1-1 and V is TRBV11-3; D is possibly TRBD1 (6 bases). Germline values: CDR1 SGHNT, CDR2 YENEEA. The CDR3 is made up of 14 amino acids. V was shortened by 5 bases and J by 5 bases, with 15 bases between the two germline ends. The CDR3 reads CASSRGGAETEAFF. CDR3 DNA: TGTGCCAGCAGCCGCGGGGGGGCTGAAACTGAAGCTTTCTTT.

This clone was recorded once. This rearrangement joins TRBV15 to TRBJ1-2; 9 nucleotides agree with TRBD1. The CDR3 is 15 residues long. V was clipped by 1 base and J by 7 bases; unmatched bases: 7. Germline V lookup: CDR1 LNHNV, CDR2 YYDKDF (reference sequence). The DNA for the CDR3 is TGTGCCACCAGCAGAGGACAGGGGGTGAATGTTGGCTACACCTTC. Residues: CATSRGQGVNVGYTF.

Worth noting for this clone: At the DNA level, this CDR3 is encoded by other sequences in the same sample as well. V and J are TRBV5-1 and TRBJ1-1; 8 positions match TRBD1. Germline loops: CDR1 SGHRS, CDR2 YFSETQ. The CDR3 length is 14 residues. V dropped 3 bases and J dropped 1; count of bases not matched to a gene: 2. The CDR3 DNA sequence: TGCGCCAGCAGCTACAGGGGGGAGAACACTGAAGCTTTCTTT. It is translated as CASSYRGENTEAFF.